This TCR beta chain derives from a study of blood T cell repertoires in COVID-19 (dated by TCRdb to between 2020 and 2021). A note on the overall study: Samples from collaborators originated in the United States, Italy and Spain and spanned both the acute and convalescent phases of COVID-19. Subjects who had been exposed to COVID-19, were actively infected with it, or had recovered from it provided the deeply sampled blood TCRbeta repertoires that made up the dataset. The samples were drawn from two sources: the first 160 participants of the ongoing ImmuneRACE study, and fewer than 1,500 subjects contributed by 6 global collaborators. A de-identified subject ID, COVID-19 status, age in years and sex were almost always included in the sample metadata. The material from the prospective study consisted of cDNA or gDNA derived from T cells, B-cell-depleted T cells, or PBMCs. Where available, HLA class I and class II types were obtained from metadata supplied by the sample provider rather than from assay-based typing. The repertoires were released in a freely available public database meant as a resource for research on the immune response to SARS-CoV-2. What the work shows at the level of the full study, not this receptor alone: Clinical and demographic metadata were provided uncurated, with the amount varying by source and participant.

Points on this clone: It lacks a known antigen. The sample holds no much larger clone one base away, and base qualities are not on file.

The immunoSEQ Assay, a bias-controlled multiplex PCR, was used to amplify TCRbeta CDR3 regions from genomic DNA. The published analysis was carried out like this. Within the assay, amplification of reference gene primers was used to estimate how many nucleated cells each sample contained. To quantify the absolute abundance of each unique TCRbeta CDR3 rearrangement, sequence reads were collapsed and filtered. For each sample, productive Simpson clonality was calculated by taking the square root of Simpson's diversity index across productive rearrangements. What TCRdb holds here is the immuneACCESS table cut down to in-frame rearrangements. Part of the clones is not present; checked against another copy, under half of the missing clones reflect an unresolved V gene, and the others are unexplained. That table is the source of V, J and clone size, and D and trimming were worked out from the DNA. Across this sample there are about 310,000 clones, with around 87% seen only once. The top ten hold 1% of the sample.

The CDR3 covers 14 residues, taking in both the cysteine and the phenylalanine. The entry retains the CDR3 DNA only, 42 bases that are in frame from base 1. CDR1 SGHVS and CDR2 FQNEAQ are derived from the germline V gene. V lost 5 bases and J lost 4 bases; the stretch between them is 14 bases long. The collaborating institutions used their own protocols to collect whole blood in K2EDTA tubes. For TCRbeta analysis, collaborator samples were shipped as frozen whole blood, as isolated PBMCs, or as DNA extracted from either sample type. The sequenced sample was peripheral blood. This TCR came from a man aged 45-65 years with active or convalescent COVID-19. The rearrangement combines TRBV7-8 with TRBJ1-2; the D gene is not confidently resolved. The encoded CDR3 is CASSPAGSGYGYTF. In nucleotides, the sequence is TGTGCCAGCAGCCCGGCGGGGTCCGGCTATGGCTACACCTTC.